The rows below give T cell receptor beta chains drawn from one sample of a study of shared clonotypes between healthy human individuals. Assay used: immunoSEQ multiplex PCR; TCRdb lists only in-frame clones, some missing. The sample lists over 2 million clones, 85% to 95% occurring once. The specimen was naive CD4+ T cells sorted from blood. Receptor source: a man between 18 and 35 years old in good health. The CDR3 runs from the conserved cysteine through the conserved F or W. D genes are given only for firm matches. For some rows the clone size is stated as once, few or many, or as a class when expanded; others skip it.

CDR3 protein: CASKGLWETANTGELFF; CDR3 DNA: TGTGCCAGTAAGGGGTTATGGGAGACCGCGAACACCGGGGAGCTGTTTTTT; J gene: TRBJ2-2; D gene: NA; clone size: NA; V gene: TRBV19
CDR3 protein: CAWQGFINLSGGWGTGELFF; CDR3 DNA: TGTGCCTGGCAAGGTTTCATAAATCTAAGCGGCGGGTGGGGAACCGGGGAGCTGTTTTTT; J gene: TRBJ2-2; D gene: NA; clone size: NA; V gene: TRBV30
CDR3 protein: CASRARNYGYTF; CDR3 DNA: TGTGCCAGCAGGGCACGTAACTATGGCTACACCTTC; J gene: TRBJ1-2; D gene: NA; clone size: NA; V gene: TRBV6-5
CDR3 protein: CASSLGQGADNSPLHF; CDR3 DNA: TGTGCCAGTAGTTTGGGACAGGGGGCAGATAATTCACCCCTCCACTTT; J gene: TRBJ1-6; D gene: TRBD1; clone size: NA; V gene: TRBV19
CDR3 protein: CASSELGTSNYGYTF; CDR3 DNA: TGTGCCAGCAGTGAATTGGGAACCTCTAACTATGGCTACACCTTC; J gene: TRBJ1-2; D gene: NA; clone size: once; V gene: TRBV6-1
CDR3 protein: CASSLNWGADDSGNTIYF; CDR3 DNA: TGTGCCAGCAGTTTGAATTGGGGCGCCGACGACTCTGGAAACACCATATATTTT; J gene: TRBJ1-3; D gene: NA; clone size: once; V gene: TRBV28
CDR3 protein: CAISDEGTGELFF; CDR3 DNA: TGTGCCATCAGTGATGAGGGCACCGGGGAGCTGTTTTTT; J gene: TRBJ2-2; D gene: NA; clone size: NA; V gene: TRBV10-3
CDR3 protein: CASSQEKGGGFETQYF; CDR3 DNA: TGCGCCAGCAGCCAAGAAAAGGGGGGAGGTTTCGAGACCCAGTACTTC; J gene: TRBJ2-5; D gene: NA; clone size: once; V gene: TRBV4-1
CDR3 protein: CASSFSGAYNEQFF; CDR3 DNA: TGTGCCAGCAGCTTTAGCGGGGCCTACAATGAGCAGTTCTTC; J gene: TRBJ2-1; D gene: TRBD2; clone size: NA; V gene: TRBV7-2
CDR3 protein: CASSLAPGGNTEAFF; CDR3 DNA: TGTGCCAGCAGCTTAGCCCCAGGCGGGAACACTGAAGCTTTCTTT; J gene: TRBJ1-1; D gene: NA; clone size: NA; V gene: TRBV7-9
CDR3 protein: CAWSYFKDFFGGSNQPQHF; CDR3 DNA: TGTGCCTGGAGTTATTTTAAGGACTTCTTTGGGGGTAGCAATCAGCCCCAGCATTTT; J gene: TRBJ1-5; D gene: NA; clone size: NA; V gene: TRBV30
CDR3 protein: CATSREGAAEEQYF; CDR3 DNA: TGTGCCACCAGCAGAGAAGGGGCCGCTGAGGAGCAGTACTTC; J gene: TRBJ2-7; D gene: NA; clone size: NA; V gene: TRBV15
CDR3 protein: CASGPPRGFYNEQFF; CDR3 DNA: TGTGCCAGCGGCCCCCCCCGGGGTTTCTACAATGAGCAGTTCTTC; J gene: TRBJ2-1; D gene: NA; clone size: NA; V gene: TRBV25-1
CDR3 protein: CASSFLPGQNIQYF; CDR3 DNA: TGTGCCAGCAGTTTCCTCCCCGGGCAAAACATTCAGTACTTC; J gene: TRBJ2-4; D gene: NA; clone size: once; V gene: TRBV28
CDR3 protein: CASTRVSGTTNEKLFF; CDR3 DNA: TGTGCCAGCACCCGTGTCTCGGGTACCACAAATGAAAAACTGTTTTTT; J gene: TRBJ1-4; D gene: NA; clone size: NA; V gene: TRBV7-2
CDR3 protein: CASSLVPSSYEQYF; CDR3 DNA: TGTGCCAGCAGCTTGGTTCCGTCCTCCTACGAGCAGTACTTC; J gene: TRBJ2-7; D gene: NA; clone size: NA; V gene: TRBV5-6
CDR3 protein: CASSRLAGAADTQYF; CDR3 DNA: TGTGCCAGCAGCCGACTAGCGGGGGCTGCAGATACGCAGTATTTT; J gene: TRBJ2-3; D gene: TRBD2; clone size: NA; V gene: TRBV5-4
CDR3 protein: CASSRQGRDYGYTF; CDR3 DNA: TGTGCCAGCAGTCGACAGGGGAGGGACTATGGCTACACCTTC; J gene: TRBJ1-2; D gene: TRBD1; clone size: NA; V gene: TRBV6-6
CDR3 protein: CASSYSGQGGYEQYF; CDR3 DNA: TGTGCCAGCAGTTACTCTGGTCAGGGAGGATACGAGCAGTACTTC; J gene: TRBJ2-7; D gene: NA; clone size: NA; V gene: TRBV6-5
CDR3 protein: CASSLQGANTEAFF; CDR3 DNA: TGTGCCAGCAGCTTACAGGGGGCGAACACTGAAGCTTTCTTT; J gene: TRBJ1-1; D gene: TRBD1; clone size: NA; V gene: TRBV5-4
CDR3 protein: CASSPPGHTYEQYF; CDR3 DNA: TGTGCCAGCAGTCCGCCGGGCCATACCTACGAGCAGTACTTC; J gene: TRBJ2-7; D gene: NA; clone size: NA; V gene: TRBV28
CDR3 protein: CASSQDRQISGNTIYF; CDR3 DNA: TGCGCCAGCAGCCAAGATCGACAGATCTCTGGAAACACCATATATTTT; J gene: TRBJ1-3; D gene: NA; clone size: once; V gene: TRBV4-3
CDR3 protein: CASSVEGTGPYEQYF; CDR3 DNA: TGTGCCAGCAGCGTAGAGGGGACAGGGCCCTACGAGCAGTACTTC; J gene: TRBJ2-7; D gene: TRBD1; clone size: NA; V gene: TRBV9
CDR3 protein: CASSEWVGYEQYF; CDR3 DNA: TGCGCCAGCAGTGAGTGGGTCGGCTACGAGCAGTACTTC; J gene: TRBJ2-7; D gene: NA; clone size: NA; V gene: TRBV10-1
CDR3 protein: CASSSRGRDYTDTQYF; CDR3 DNA: TGTGCCAGCAGCTCTAGGGGGAGGGACTACACAGATACGCAGTATTTT; J gene: TRBJ2-3; D gene: NA; clone size: NA; V gene: TRBV9
CDR3 protein: CASSFERGPGNIQYF; CDR3 DNA: TGTGCCAGCAGCTTTGAACGGGGGCCGGGAAACATTCAGTACTTC; J gene: TRBJ2-4; D gene: NA; clone size: NA; V gene: TRBV12-1
CDR3 protein: CASSKGVEGAGTEAFF; CDR3 DNA: TGTGCCAGCAGCAAAGGGGTTGAGGGCGCGGGCACTGAAGCTTTCTTT; J gene: TRBJ1-1; D gene: NA; clone size: NA; V gene: TRBV21-1